A single sample is the source of the 20 T cell receptor beta chains below, sequenced in a study of early stage breast cancer tumors. Sequenced by immunoSEQ multiplex PCR; TCRdb stores in-frame clones only, minus some. This table has about 25,000 clones, less than 75% appearing once. Sequencing used breast tumor tissue. All receptors derive from a person between 60 and 69 years old with breast cancer.

This clone appeared once. V usage is TRBV30 and J usage is TRBJ1-1, with 10 nucleotides matching TRBD1. There are 13 residues in the CDR3. The ends lost 5 bases at V and 3 bases at J; junction bases unmatched: 3. Germline V CDR1 and CDR2: GTSNPN, SVGIG (reference sequence). The CDR3 region has the DNA TGTGCCTGGGGACAGGGGGGTTACACTGAAGCTTTCTTT. Amino acid sequence: CAWGQGGYTEAFF. The whole variable domain, filled in from reference TRBV30 and TRBJ1-1, reads SQTIHQWPATLVQPVGSPLSLECTVEGTSNPNLYWYRQAAGRGLQLLFYSVGIGQISSEVPQNLSASRPQDRQFILSSKKLLLSDSGFYLCAWGQGGYTEAFFGQGTRLTVV.

The chain employs TRBV11-3 and TRBJ1-2; TRBD1 matches 9 bases. Unmatched junction bases numbered 8, after V lost 2 bases and J lost 4 bases. The CDR3 has 16 amino acids. Germline V gene sequence: CDR1 SGHNT, CDR2 YENEEA. The CDR3 region has the DNA TGTGCCAGCAGCTTATCACCTGGACAGGGGAGCTATGGCTACACCTTC. Translated: CASSLSPGQGSYGYTF. Complete variable domain (other parts from reference TRBV11-3 and TRBJ1-2): EAGVVQSPRYKIIEKKQPVAFWCNPISGHNTLYWYLQNLGQGPELLIRYENEEAVDDSQLPKDRFSAERLKGVDSTLKIQPAELGDSAVYLCASSLSPGQGSYGYTFGSGTRLTVV.

The rearrangement uses TRBV27 and TRBJ2-1, with 7 bases matching TRBD1. J gave up 15 bases and V 6 bases, and 14 bases lay outside the gene matches. The CDR3 runs 13 residues. In germline, CDR1 is MNHEY, CDR2 SMNVEV (reference sequence). CDR3 coding DNA: TGTGCCAGCAGACTGGGCCGACAGGGTCGGGGGTTCTTC. This sequence encodes CASRLGRQGRGFF.

In regard to this clone: One junction end disagrees with the germline gene, perhaps due to a read error. This chain uses TRBV7-9 with TRBJ2-7; 7 bases map to TRBD1. Germline V gives CDR1 SEHNR, CDR2 FQNEAQ (reference sequence). This CDR3 is built from 14 residues. CDR3 in amino acids: CASSVATGAYEQYF. DNA of the CDR3: TGTGCCAGCAGCGTAGCTACAGGGGCCTACGAGCAGTACTTC.

DNA of the CDR3: TGTGCCAGCAGCGTAGGGGGGACAGGGAAGGGCTACACCTTC. Amino acid sequence: CASSVGGTGKGYTF. The V gene is TRBV9, the J gene TRBJ1-2; 9 bases agree with TRBD1. CDR3 length equals 14 residues. CDR1 and CDR2 from the germline V gene are SGDLS and YYNGEE. Trimming cost V 0 bases and J 8 bases; bases outside gene matches: 5.

This clone was recorded a few times. The V call is TRBV11-1, the J call TRBJ2-3; D unclear. This CDR3 contains 13 residues. Germline V lookup: CDR1 SGHAT, CDR2 FQDESV (reference sequence). The ends were cut back, 1 base at V and 3 bases at J, with 5 bases in the middle. The CDR3 DNA follows: TGTGCCAGCAGCTTAGACTCTACAGATACGCAGTATTTT. Residues: CASSLDSTDTQYF.

This chain connects TRBV14 to TRBJ2-7; D is possibly TRBD2 (6 bases). Deletions cut 4 bases from V and 0 bases from J, with 13 bases between. The CDR3 loop spans 15 amino acids. Germline-derived CDR1 and CDR2 are SGHDN and FVKESK. CDR3 loop: CASSPVAGISYEQYF. The CDR3 DNA reads as TGTGCCAGCAGCCCCGTCGCGGGGATCTCCTACGAGCAGTACTTC.

The gene calls are TRBV30 and TRBJ1-2; 8 nucleotides align to TRBD1. The CDR3 loop spans 13 amino acids. The V gene end was trimmed by 3 bases and the J gene end by 8 bases; junction bases not matched to a gene: 8. CDR1 is GTSNPN, CDR2 SVGIG, per germline (reference sequence). The CDR3 DNA reads TGTGCCTGGAGGTTGGGACAGGCGGACGGCTACACCTTC. Protein product: CAWRLGQADGYTF.

This clone appeared once. The chain recombines TRBV6-6 with TRBJ2-1; 9 positions match TRBD2. Unmatched junction bases numbered 4, after V lost 10 bases and J lost 9 bases. Germline CDR1 MNHNY, CDR2 SVGAGI (reference sequence). CDR3 length: 11 residues. The CDR3 nucleotides are TGTGCCACCGGACTAGCGTCTGAGCAGTTCTTC. Its protein is CATGLASEQFF.

The V and J genes are TRBV28 and TRBJ1-5, with 8 bases identical to TRBD1. Germline loops: CDR1 MDHEN, CDR2 SYDVKM. The CDR3 is 15 amino acids. Trimming took 4 bases from V and 5 from J; bases not matched to a gene: 7. The CDR3 sequence: CASSSGQAVDQPQHF. CDR3 DNA: TGTGCCAGCAGTTCGGGACAGGCGGTAGATCAGCCCCAGCATTTT.

The chain links TRBV15 to TRBJ1-1; D is undetermined. The V gene's germline CDR1 is LNHNV and CDR2 YYDKDF (reference sequence). The CDR3 consists of 17 residues. V shed 3 bases and J shed 4 bases, with 21 bases lying between them. CDR3 sequence (DNA): TGTGCCACCAGCAGGTCTCGAGGGATCGGGGAGATCACTGAAGCTTTCTTT. It translates to CATSRSRGIGEITEAFF.

This clone showed up just a few times. The chain couples TRBV9 to TRBJ1-1, with D perhaps TRBD1 (5 bases). The V gene lost 3 bases and the J gene lost 1 base, with 10 bases spanning the gap. Germline V lookup: CDR1 SGDLS, CDR2 YYNGEE. The CDR3 extends over 14 amino acids. The DNA of the CDR3 is TGTGCCAGCAGCGCAGGACACCGGAACACTGAAGCTTTCTTT. Translating it yields CASSAGHRNTEAFF.

A note on this clone: Mismatch with germline at one junction end may stem from a read error. The gene calls are TRBV5-4 and TRBJ2-7; a weak D match, TRBD2 (6 bases). CDR3 length: 17 residues. CDR1 is SGHNT, CDR2 YYREEE, per germline (reference sequence). As DNA, the CDR3 is TGCGCCAGCAGCCAAGAATCTCAGCTAGCGTCAACCTACGAGCAGTACTTC. Its protein product is CASSQESQLASTYEQYF.

This chain uses TRBV27 with TRBJ2-7, with TRBD2 matching over 10 bases. This CDR3 has 15 amino acids. Losses at the gene ends were 5 bases for V and 2 bases for J; bases not matched to a gene: 6. The V gene's germline CDR1 is MNHEY and CDR2 SMNVEV (reference sequence). DNA for the CDR3: TGTGCCAGCAGTCCACGGACTAGCGGACCCTACGAGCAGTACTTC. It is translated as CASSPRTSGPYEQYF.

This sequence joins TRBV7-2 and TRBJ2-3, with D maybe TRBD2 (5 bases). The CDR3 covers 15 residues. Germline CDR1 SGHTA, CDR2 FQGNSA. V was shortened by 3 bases and J by 3 bases, with 13 bases between the two germline ends. The CDR3 sequence: CASSLDPRGTDTQYF. CDR3 DNA sequence: TGTGCCAGCAGCTTGGACCCCCGAGGGACAGATACGCAGTATTTT. The whole variable domain, remainder taken from reference TRBV7-2 and TRBJ2-3, is GAGVSQSPSNKVTEKGKDVELRCDPISGHTALYWYRQSLGQGLEFLIYFQGNSAPDKSGLPSDRFSAERTGGSVSTLTIQRTQQEDSAVYLCASSLDPRGTDTQYFGPGTRLTVL.

This chain connects TRBV5-1 to TRBJ2-3; TRBD1 might be the D (6 bases). The V and J ends lost 2 bases and 2 bases respectively, with 15 bases between them. This CDR3 is built from 16 residues. The germline V gene has CDR1 SGHRS and CDR2 YFSETQ. The CDR3 region is CASSFERVGATDTQYF. Here the CDR3 DNA reads TGCGCCAGCAGCTTCGAAAGGGTGGGGGCCACAGATACGCAGTATTTT.

To note about this clone: Other DNA sequences in this sample translate to the same CDR3. The chain carries TRBV7-2 and TRBJ1-5; 7 bases map to TRBD1. This CDR3 has 13 residues. Losses at the gene ends were 3 bases for V and 5 bases for J; bases not matched to a gene: 1. The germline gives CDR1 SGHTA, CDR2 FQGNSA. The CDR3 here is CASSFDRDQPQHF. CDR3 in DNA: TGTGCCAGCAGCTTCGACAGGGATCAGCCCCAGCATTTT.

J is TRBJ2-7 and V is TRBV27; 8 bases are a match to TRBD2. Trimming took 5 bases from V and 6 from J; bases not matched to a gene: 18. The CDR3 totals 17 residues. The V gene's germline CDR1 is MNHEY and CDR2 SMNVEV (reference sequence). The CDR3 coding sequence is TGTGCCAGCAGTCGGCCACCCCTGAGCGGGAGTCTGGCCGAGCAGTACTTC. Protein sequence: CASSRPPLSGSLAEQYF.

The V gene is TRBV7-8, the J gene TRBJ2-7; possible D gene TRBD1, 6 bases. Germline V lookup: CDR1 SGHVS, CDR2 FQNEAQ. Trimming pared 6 bases from V and 0 bases from J, leaving 18 bases between. The CDR3 contains 16 residues. DNA for the CDR3: TGTGCCAGCAGGGGGGCAGCCTATTCAAACTCCTACGAGCAGTACTTC. This encodes CASRGAAYSNSYEQYF.

This chain links TRBV7-6 with TRBJ2-5; 7 bases fit TRBD1. This CDR3 has 14 residues. Germline CDR1 reads SGHVS; CDR2 reads FNYEAQ. V lost 5 bases and J lost 5; bases outside the gene matches: 8. The CDR3 nucleotides read TGTGCCAGCAGCCCTACGACAGGGACGGAGACCCAGTACTTC. Protein: CASSPTTGTETQYF.